Listed here are 15 T cell receptor beta chains from one sample, sequenced in a study of vaccination effects on CD4 cells after COVID-19. The data were produced by immunoSEQ multiplex PCR, yet TCRdb's version contains in-frame clones alone and is incomplete. Here the sample spans over 45,000 clones, 60% to 85% being singletons. With approximately 10 days of culture completed, CD4+ T cells were isolated. No antigen has been assigned to these receptors. This sample comprised CD4+ T cells from PBMCs cultured without peptide, obtained before COVID-19 vaccination. Receptors were obtained from a human donor who received a COVID-19 vaccine.

The chain uses TRBV5-8 and TRBJ1-1; D possibly corresponds to TRBD1 (6 bases). The CDR3 totals 19 residues. Deletions cut 3 bases from V and 0 bases from J, with 24 bases between. Germline V gene lookup returns CDR1 SGHTS and CDR2 YDEGEE. The CDR3 here is CASSWGHSPAGVVNTEAFF. CDR3 coding DNA: TGTGCCAGCAGCTGGGGACATTCACCCGCTGGAGTCGTGAACACTGAAGCTTTCTTT.

The V call is TRBV3-1 (or the pseudogene TRBV3-2), the J call TRBJ2-1; 13 nucleotides agree with TRBD2. The CDR3 runs to 15 residues. J was trimmed by 8 bases and V by 6 bases; bases with no gene match: 7. Germline CDR1 and CDR2: LGHDT and YNNKEL (reference sequence). CDR3 coding DNA: TGTGCCAGCAGACTAGGGACTAGCGGGGAAGATGAGCAGTTCTTC. Encoded protein: CASRLGTSGEDEQFF.

This clone has a handful of counts. The chain recombines TRBV7-9 with TRBJ1-2; D remains ambiguous. Germline CDR1 reads SEHNR; CDR2 reads FQNEAQ (reference sequence). Trimming removed 2 bases from V and 3 bases from J, with 4 bases in between. The CDR3 loop spans 12 amino acids. CDR3 bases: TGTGCCAGCAGCTTAAACGACTATGGCTACACCTTC. Its protein is CASSLNDYGYTF.

The chain is built from TRBV18 and TRBJ1-5; 11 positions match TRBD1. From germline, CDR1 is KGHSH and CDR2 LQKENI. CDR3 length: 17 residues. The junction had 6 bases not matched to a gene; V was cut back by 5 bases and J by 0 bases. This CDR3 is CASSAGTGGYSNQPQHF. Here the CDR3 DNA reads TGTGCCAGCTCAGCCGGGACAGGGGGTTATAGCAATCAGCCCCAGCATTTT.

This chain links TRBV6-5 with TRBJ1-2, with unresolved D. CDR1 and CDR2 from the germline V gene are MNHEY and SVGAGI. This CDR3 comprises 13 residues. V shed 5 bases and J shed 0 bases, with 7 bases lying between them. CDR3 DNA sequence: TGTGCCAGCAGTCGCGGAGCTAACTATGGCTACACCTTC. It yields the protein CASSRGANYGYTF.

V and J are TRBV7-2 and TRBJ2-2, with TRBD2 matching 14 bases. V was pared by 5 bases and J by 2 bases, with 7 bases of the junction left unmatched. This CDR3 region has 18 residues. Germline V CDR1 and CDR2: SGHTA, FQGNSA. CDR3 sequence: CASSPQTSGGGNTGELFF. CDR3 DNA sequence: TGTGCCAGCAGCCCCCAGACTAGCGGGGGGGGAAACACCGGGGAGCTGTTTTTT. Supplemented by reference TRBV7-2 and TRBJ2-2, the full variable domain reads GAGVSQSPSNKVTEKGKDVELRCDPISGHTALYWYRQSLGQGLEFLIYFQGNSAPDKSGLPSDRFSAERTGGSVSTLTIQRTQQEDSAVYLCASSPQTSGGGNTGELFFGEGSRLTVL.

The rearrangement uses TRBV11-3 and TRBJ2-7, with D tentatively TRBD1 or TRBD2 (5 bases each). The CDR3 spans 13 residues. CDR1 SGHNT and CDR2 YENEEA come from the germline V gene. V was cut by 3 bases and J by 5 bases, with 11 bases left in between. This CDR3 is CASSLEKGHEQYV. In DNA form, the CDR3 reads TGTGCCAGCAGCTTGGAAAAGGGACACGAGCAGTACGTC.

This clone was counted a few times. V and J are TRBV18 and TRBJ1-4; TRBD1 aligns across 8 bases. With V trimmed by 4 bases and J by 8 bases, 6 bases remained unmatched. From germline, CDR1 is KGHSH and CDR2 LQKENI. There are 14 residues in the CDR3. CDR3: CASSLDRVEEKLFF. CDR3 nucleotide sequence: TGTGCCAGCTCACTGGACAGGGTCGAGGAAAAACTGTTTTTT.

The chain employs TRBV24-1 and TRBJ2-1; 9 nucleotides match TRBD2. Trimming at V came to 6 bases and at J to 7 bases, leaving 18 bases not matched to a gene. The V gene's germline CDR1 is KGHDR and CDR2 SFDVKD. The CDR3 length is 18 residues. This CDR3 reads CATSKAKGTSRMGNEQFF. CDR3 DNA sequence: TGTGCCACCAGTAAGGCCAAAGGGACTAGCCGGATGGGTAATGAGCAGTTCTTC.

V gene TRBV27 combines with J gene TRBJ2-7; TRBD1 matches 10 bases. V shed 2 bases and J 3 bases; nucleotides not matched to a gene: 1. The CDR3 is 14 residues long. Germline-derived CDR1 and CDR2 are MNHEY and SMNVEV (reference sequence). The CDR3 DNA sequence: TGTGCCAGCAGTTTAAGGGACAGGGGCTACGAGCAGTACGTC. Residues: CASSLRDRGYEQYV.

The rearrangement joins TRBV6-5 to TRBJ1-6; D is uncertain. Trimming took off 0 bases at V and 4 bases at J, with 7 bases between the two ends. Germline values: CDR1 MNHEY, CDR2 SVGAGI. CDR3 length equals 15 residues. Here the CDR3 DNA reads TGTGCCAGCAGTTACTCGAGGTTATATAATTCACCCCTCCACTTT. Encoded protein: CASSYSRLYNSPLHF.

The chain carries TRBV30 and TRBJ2-5; D not resolved. The germline V gene encodes CDR1 GTSNPN and CDR2 SVGIG (reference sequence). V was cut by 3 bases and J by 1 base, with 12 bases left in between. There are 14 residues in the CDR3. CDR3 residues: CAWRKDWGQETQYF. The CDR3 DNA follows: TGTGCCTGGAGGAAAGACTGGGGCCAAGAGACCCAGTACTTC.

This chain uses TRBV4-2 with TRBJ2-5; 7 bases map to TRBD2. V was clipped by 1 base and J by 2 bases; unmatched bases: 4. Per germline, CDR1 LGHNA and CDR2 YNFKEQ. This CDR3 spans 15 amino acids. The CDR3, as DNA: TGTGCCAGCAGCCAAGGGGTGGGGGGGCAAGAGACCCAGTACTTC. Translated, it gives CASSQGVGGQETQYF.

V and J are TRBV10-2 and TRBJ2-7; D gene ambiguous. This CDR3 contains 14 residues. Trimming took 6 bases from V and 0 from J, leaving 12 bases between them. Germline V lookup: CDR1 WSHSY, CDR2 SAAADI. This CDR3 reads CASSYDKYSYEQYV. For the CDR3, the DNA is TGCGCCAGCAGCTACGACAAGTACTCCTACGAGCAGTACGTC.

V gene TRBV3-1 (or the pseudogene TRBV3-2) combines with J gene TRBJ2-2; 15 positions agree with TRBD2. Germline values: CDR1 LGHDT, CDR2 YNNKEL (reference sequence). Trimming at V came to 4 bases and at J to 8 bases, leaving 2 bases not matched to a gene. The CDR3 is made up of 15 amino acids. The DNA for the CDR3 is TGTGCCAGCAGCCGGACTAGCGGGGGGGCAGGGGAGCTGTTTTTT. It translates to CASSRTSGGAGELFF.